This T cell receptor (beta chain) was sequenced in a study of shared T cell receptors in the human thymus. Germline loops: CDR1 LNHDA, CDR2 SQIVND (reference sequence). Deletions cut 3 bases from V and 0 bases from J, with 15 bases between. This CDR3 region has 17 residues. Sequencing was performed with immunoSEQ multiplex PCR; in TCRdb, only in-frame clones are kept and a portion is missing. The data hold almost 550,000 clones, with 70% to 80% observed a single time. The data were also submitted as part of a second study, on human thymus T cells. That paper states: From resections taken during corrective heart surgery, the thymus tissue was obtained.

The origin of this receptor is a boy younger than two with a congenital heart defect. The rearrangement joins TRBV19 to TRBJ1-5; D gene unclear. Sequencing was done on a sample of thymocytes. The CDR3 sequence: CASSIRVTGYSNQPQHF. In nucleotides, the CDR3 is TGTGCCAGTAGTATCCGGGTTACCGGCTATAGCAATCAGCCCCAGCATTTT.